The 2 T cell receptor beta chains below all came from one sample that was sequenced in a study of T-cell memory formation after mild COVID-19. In TCRdb, the 5' RACE reads were re-called with MiXCR into one record per CDR3 protein. The sample contains a few hundred thousand distinct CDR3 sequences, more than 15% of which appear only once. Sequencing input: PBMCs or a T cell subset sorted from them (not recorded which). The receptor source for this set is a man aged 18-30 years who had mild COVID-19 (a few samples of this study predate the infection). Cell type and time point are not known.

This clonotype was observed a handful of times. The V call is TRBV4-1, the J call TRBJ2-3; the match to TRBD1 covers 8 bases. Trimming at V came to 4 bases and at J to 2 bases, leaving 11 bases not matched to a gene. There are 17 residues in the CDR3. The germline V gene has CDR1 MGHRA and CDR2 YSYEKL. The DNA of the CDR3 is TGCGCCAGCAGCCTGAGCGCGCCGGGACAGGTCACAGATACGCAGTATTTT. Amino acids: CASSLSAPGQVTDTQYF.

This rearrangement joins TRBV9 to TRBJ1-2; no firm D call. V was cut by 4 bases and J by 6 bases, with 16 bases left in between. In germline, CDR1 is SGDLS, CDR2 YYNGEE. This CDR3 spans 14 amino acids. The CDR3, as DNA: TGTGCCAGCAGCCGAGATGACACGCGGGATGGCTACACCTTC. Encoded protein: CASSRDDTRDGYTF. Full variable domain (outside the CDR3, taken from reference TRBV9 and TRBJ1-2): DSGVTQTPKHLITATGQRVTLRCSPRSGDLSVYWYQQSLDQGLQFLIQYYNGEERAKGNILERFSAQQFPDLHSELNLSSLELGDSALYFCASSRDDTRDGYTFGSGTRLTVV.